Sample share makes the clone carrying this T cell receptor beta chain medium-sized (0.01 to 0.1%). As yet, its antigen is unknown. Findings and caveats of the study: The larger cohort examined one V-J beta rearrangement, not whole repertoires. Tumor-infiltrating Treg TCR alpha and beta sequences overlapped most with tumor naive CD4+ T cells, then blood naive. The TCR gene usage of tumor memory CD4+ T cells clustered together with blood and lymph node memory CD4+ cells and with lymph node naive CD4+ cells.

In germline, CDR1 is KGHDR, CDR2 SFDVKD. This CDR3 has 16 residues. V was pared by 4 bases and J by 4 bases, with 17 bases between. Full-length variable regions came from constant-region reverse primers plus semi-nested Nested Universal Primer A PCR. MiXCR, applied by TCRdb to the 5' RACE reads, yields one record per CDR3 protein. Of some 10,000 distinct CDR3 sequences in the sample, roughly a sixth were seen once. The sorted Tregs were CD4+CD25+CD127-/low cells. The sequenced sample was Tregs sorted from a lymph node. This clonotype was obtained from a female donor with breast cancer. This rearrangement joins TRBV24-1 to TRBJ2-3; D remains unclear. The CDR3 region has the DNA TGTGCCACCAGTGACCGAAAGTCCCTGGCCGCAGATACGCAGTATTTT. Translated, it gives CATSDRKSLAADTQYF.